The 11 T cell receptor beta chains given below trace back to one sample, sequenced in a study of control samples from healthy donors and cancer patients. Some clones are missing from TCRdb's copy, which holds only in-frame ones; the method was immunoSEQ multiplex PCR. Here the sample spans some 150,000 clones, roughly 94% being singletons. Specimen: PBMCs. These receptors came from a man in his 60s with colorectal cancer.

In its sample, this clone was seen once. The J gene is TRBJ1-2, the V gene TRBV6-2 or TRBV6-3; D is unclear. Germline assignment: CDR1 MNHEY and CDR2 SVGEGT. Trimming left V 2 bases short and J 7 bases short, with 8 bases between. CDR3 size: 12 residues. CDR3 protein: CASSYDLVGYTF. The CDR3, as DNA: TGTGCCAGCAGTTACGATCTTGTTGGCTACACCTTC.

The chain combines TRBV3-1 (or the pseudogene TRBV3-2) with TRBJ1-1; D gene ambiguous. Germline assignment: CDR1 LGHDT and CDR2 YNNKEL (reference sequence). CDR3 size: 15 residues. Trimming pared 4 bases from V and 6 bases from J, leaving 18 bases between. The CDR3 here is CASSPPGRERAEAFF. As DNA, the CDR3 is TGTGCCAGCAGCCCGCCGGGGAGGGAGAGGGCTGAAGCTTTCTTT.

The chain's CDR3 is CASQQGPDQPQHF. The CDR3 DNA reads as TGTGCCAGCCAACAGGGGCCGGATCAGCCCCAGCATTTT. The chain combines TRBV24-1 with TRBJ1-5; 7 bases are a match to TRBD1. CDR1 and CDR2 (germline): KGHDR, SFDVKD. The CDR3 is 13 residues long. Unmatched junction bases numbered 8, after V lost 11 bases and J lost 5 bases.

The rearrangement links TRBV18 to TRBJ1-1, with D possibly TRBD1 on 6 matching bases. The V gene lost 3 bases and the J gene lost 4 bases, with 21 bases spanning the gap. Germline CDR1 KGHSH, CDR2 LQKENI. The CDR3 contains 17 residues. CDR3 region: CASSPKKDSIIGTEAFF. CDR3 coding DNA: TGTGCCAGCTCACCTAAGAAGGACAGTATCATTGGCACTGAAGCTTTCTTT.

This clone was seen once. The chain uses TRBV18 and TRBJ2-2; TRBD1 matches 10 bases. The CDR3 has 15 amino acids. Germline lookup yields CDR1 KGHSH and CDR2 LQKENI. V was pared by 2 bases and J by 6 bases, with 3 bases of the junction left unmatched. The chain's CDR3 is CASSPGTGEAGELFF. CDR3 in DNA: TGTGCCAGCTCACCAGGGACAGGGGAAGCCGGGGAGCTGTTTTTT.

This chain uses TRBV11-3 with TRBJ2-3; perhaps TRBD1 as D (6 bases). V shed 2 bases and J shed 1 base, with 7 bases lying between them. This CDR3 is 14 amino acids long. Germline V lookup: CDR1 SGHNT, CDR2 YENEEA. The CDR3 DNA reads as TGTGCCAGCAGCTTATCAGGGGGCACAGATACGCAGTATTTT. Residues: CASSLSGGTDTQYF.

The genes are TRBV6-1 and TRBJ1-3; D is unresolved. Per the germline V gene, CDR1 is MNHNS and CDR2 is SASEGT. V was pared by 3 bases and J by 0 bases, with 9 bases between. This CDR3 is built from 15 residues. The CDR3 spells CASSDRVYSGNTIYF. CDR3 bases: TGTGCCAGCAGTGACCGAGTCTACTCTGGAAACACCATATATTTT.

The V and J genes are TRBV9 and TRBJ2-7; TRBD1 matches 7 bases. Germline CDR1 is SGDLS and CDR2 is YYNGEE. J gave up 3 bases and V 0 bases, and 6 bases lay outside the gene matches. The CDR3 is 15 amino acids. CDR3 sequence reads: CASSVGGTVDYEQYF. The CDR3 DNA sequence: TGTGCCAGCAGCGTAGGGGGGACAGTCGACTACGAGCAGTACTTC.

V is TRBV5-1 and J is TRBJ2-2; tentatively, D is TRBD1 (5 bases). Trimming took 4 bases from V and 3 from J, leaving 19 bases between them. CDR3 length: 17 residues. In germline, CDR1 is SGHRS, CDR2 YFSETQ. CDR3 region: CASSGSLDTLYTGELFF. Here the CDR3 DNA reads TGCGCCAGCAGCGGATCCCTGGACACTCTTTACACCGGGGAGCTGTTTTTT.

In this sample, this clone turned up once. The CDR3, as DNA: TGTGCCAGCAGCACTCAGGGGGAAGATACGCAGTATTTT. As protein: CASSTQGEDTQYF. The genes are TRBV7-2 and TRBJ2-3; 7 bases align to TRBD1. J was trimmed by 5 bases and V by 5 bases; bases with no gene match: 4. This CDR3 has 13 amino acids. Germline V gene data show CDR1 as SGHTA and CDR2 as FQGNSA.

The V call is TRBV20-1, the J call TRBJ1-2, with TRBD1 matching over 7 bases. This CDR3 is 10 amino acids long. CDR1 and CDR2 from the germline V gene are DFQATT and SNEGSKA (reference sequence). V lost 5 bases and J lost 6; bases outside the gene matches: 0. For the CDR3, the DNA is TGCAGTGCTGGGACAGATGGCTACACCTTC. This translates into CSAGTDGYTF.